This TCR beta chain was identified in a study of control samples from healthy donors and cancer patients. Only in-frame clones appear in the TCRdb table, and some are missing; sequencing was by immunoSEQ multiplex PCR. The sample has 65,000 to 75,000 clones, about 90% seen once; the top ten hold 3% to 4.5%. Between the trimmed V and J ends, which lost 5 bases and 14 bases, there was a span of 16 bases. This CDR3 has 12 residues. Germline V lookup: CDR1 MNHEY, CDR2 SVGEGT. This clonotype originated in a woman in her forties or fifties in good health. The chain joins TRBV6-2 or TRBV6-3 to TRBJ2-1; no definite D call. The sequencing input was blood. The CDR3 DNA reads TGTGCCAGCAGTCGGGTAGCCACGCCGGAGTTCTTC. This translates into CASSRVATPEFF.